A single sample gave rise to the 26 T cell receptor beta chains below, sequenced in a study of cytomegalovirus exposure and HLA in healthy donors. Primers: 60 Vbeta forward and 13 Jbeta reverse. Measured with immunoSEQ multiplex PCR; TCRdb has only the in-frame clones, and not every one. This table has about 160,000 clones, roughly 75% appearing once. Sequenced: PBMCs. These receptors all come from a male donor in good health and CMV-seronegative.

V and J are TRBV12-5 and TRBJ2-1, with D possibly TRBD2 on 6 matching bases. The germline CDR1 and CDR2 sequences are LGHNT and FRNRAP. The CDR3 is 11 amino acids. V was shortened by 6 bases and J by 9 bases, with 9 bases between the two germline ends. The CDR3 coding sequence is TGTGCTAGTGGCCGGGGGAGTGAGCAGTTCTTC. Protein: CASGRGSEQFF.

This clone was seen only a few times. The chain uses TRBV5-1 and TRBJ1-1, with D possibly matching TRBD1 (6 bases). Trimming removed 4 bases at V and 5 bases at J, with 15 bases between. The germline V gene has CDR1 SGHRS and CDR2 YFSETQ. This CDR3 contains 14 residues. In DNA, the CDR3 is TGCGCCAGCAGCGTGGGGGCAGGGTGGACTGAAGCTTTCTTT. Protein sequence: CASSVGAGWTEAFF. The variable domain in full, completed from reference TRBV5-1 and TRBJ1-1, reads KAGVTQTPRYLIKTRGQQVTLSCSPISGHRSVSWYQQTPGQGLQFLFEYFSETQRNKGNFPGRFSGRQFSNSRSEMNVSTLELGDSALYLCASSVGAGWTEAFFGQGTRLTVV.

This clone appeared once. The chain uses TRBV5-1 and TRBJ2-2, with 12 bases lining up with TRBD1. V was pared by 3 bases and J by 4 bases, with 10 bases of the junction left unmatched. CDR3 size: 18 residues. The germline V gene encodes CDR1 SGHRS and CDR2 YFSETQ. CDR3 sequence: CASSWAGTGGAGTGELFF. CDR3 DNA: TGCGCCAGCAGCTGGGCCGGGACAGGGGGCGCGGGCACCGGGGAGCTGTTTTTT.

V and J are TRBV13 and TRBJ2-7, with D possibly being TRBD1 (5 bases). V lost 1 base and J lost 6, with 13 bases in between. The CDR3 runs to 14 residues. Germline values: CDR1 PRHDT, CDR2 FYEKMQ (reference sequence). As DNA, the CDR3 is TGTGCCAGCAGCTTAGATGTCCAGGGTAGCGAGCAGTACTTC. Translating gives CASSLDVQGSEQYF.

This clone occurred a few times. The rearrangement joins TRBV6-5 to TRBJ2-3; 7 bases match TRBD1. CDR3 size: 16 residues. V trimming: 4 bases; J trimming: 0 bases; junction bases outside the gene matches: 7. CDR1 and CDR2 (germline): MNHEY, SVGAGI. CDR3 in DNA: TGTGCCAGCAGTTTACAGGGGTGGTCCAGCACAGATACGCAGTATTTT. Its protein is CASSLQGWSSTDTQYF.

The chain combines TRBV15 with TRBJ1-2; 7 nucleotides agree with TRBD1. The V and J ends lost 4 bases and 8 bases, in that order; junction bases with no gene match: 10. The V gene's germline CDR1 is LNHNV and CDR2 YYDKDF (reference sequence). The CDR3 is 14 amino acids. The CDR3 sequence is CATSIEDRTGGYTF. The DNA for the CDR3 is TGTGCCACCAGCATAGAGGACAGGACGGGGGGCTACACCTTC.

The V gene is TRBV19, the J gene TRBJ1-1, with D possibly being TRBD1 (5 bases). The V and J ends lost 7 bases and 1 base respectively, with 7 bases between them. Germline V gene sequence: CDR1 LNHDA, CDR2 SQIVND (reference sequence). The CDR3 extends over 12 amino acids. CDR3 sequence (DNA): TGTGCCAGTAACGACAGGAACACTGAAGCTTTCTTT. Translated: CASNDRNTEAFF.

The chain couples TRBV6-6 to TRBJ1-1; 8 nucleotides agree with TRBD1. CDR3 length equals 16 residues. J lost 5 bases, V lost 3 bases, and 11 bases had no gene match. Germline assignment: CDR1 MNHNY and CDR2 SVGAGI (reference sequence). CDR3 sequence: CASSYDRGSSLTEAFF. The CDR3 DNA is TGTGCCAGCAGTTATGACAGGGGATCGTCGTTGACTGAAGCTTTCTTT.

The chain couples TRBV5-1 to TRBJ1-5; D is ambiguous. This CDR3 region has 15 residues. Trimming left V 4 bases short and J 4 bases short, with 15 bases between. The germline V gene has CDR1 SGHRS and CDR2 YFSETQ. The CDR3 DNA reads TGCGCCAGCAGCCCGACTGGAGGCAAAAATCAGCCCCAGCATTTT. It is translated as CASSPTGGKNQPQHF.

The V call is TRBV9, the J call TRBJ2-7; D gene ambiguous. Between the trimmed V and J ends, which lost 0 bases and 0 bases, there was a span of 16 bases. Germline V lookup: CDR1 SGDLS, CDR2 YYNGEE. The CDR3 length is 17 residues. The CDR3 DNA reads as TGTGCCAGCAGCGTAGCTCCCTTTGCGGTGAGCTCCTACGAGCAGTACTTC. It codes for CASSVAPFAVSSYEQYF.

There are a few counts of this clone. This chain joins TRBV10-3 and TRBJ1-2; 7 nucleotides align to TRBD1. Unmatched junction bases numbered 7, after V lost 10 bases and J lost 2 bases. CDR1 ENHRY and CDR2 SYGVKD come from the germline V gene. The CDR3 contains 13 residues. CDR3 sequence (DNA): TGTGCCACCCAGGAGGGGGCGAACTATGGCTACACCTTC. Amino acids: CATQEGANYGYTF.

The gene calls are TRBV5-6 and TRBJ2-3; no clear D. This CDR3 comprises 15 residues. Between the trimmed V and J ends, which lost 0 bases and 2 bases, there was a span of 10 bases. The germline V gene has CDR1 SGHDT and CDR2 YYEEEE. This CDR3 reads CASSLVQVNTDTQYF. Here the CDR3 DNA reads TGTGCCAGCAGCTTGGTCCAGGTAAACACAGATACGCAGTATTTT.

The chain has TRBV18 and TRBJ1-1; 7 nucleotides align to TRBD1. Germline V gene data show CDR1 as KGHSH and CDR2 as LQKENI. The CDR3 is 14 amino acids. The J segment lost 1 base and the V segment lost 2 bases, leaving 1 base of the junction unmatched. CDR3 sequence: CASSPDRENTEAFF. As DNA, the CDR3 is TGTGCCAGCTCACCAGACAGGGAGAACACTGAAGCTTTCTTT. The complete variable domain, with remaining parts taken from reference TRBV18 and TRBJ1-1, reads NAGVMQNPRHLVRRRGQEARLRCSPMKGHSHVYWYRQLPEEGLKFMVYLQKENIIDESGMPKERFSAEFPKEGPSILRIQQVVRGDSAAYFCASSPDRENTEAFFGQGTRLTVV.

The chain carries TRBV6-5 and TRBJ2-7; 7 nucleotides line up with TRBD1. Germline V gene lookup returns CDR1 MNHEY and CDR2 SVGAGI. CDR3 length: 15 residues. The ends lost 2 bases at V and 0 bases at J; junction bases unmatched: 4. The CDR3 reads CASSYRDRGSYEQYF. CDR3 nucleotides: TGTGCCAGCAGTTACCGGGACAGAGGCTCCTACGAGCAGTACTTC.

This chain links TRBV19 with TRBJ1-2; TRBD1 matches 8 bases. The V and J ends lost 5 bases and 4 bases, in that order; junction bases with no gene match: 3. Germline CDR1 and CDR2: LNHDA and SQIVND (reference sequence). The CDR3 runs to 13 residues. CDR3 loop: CASSPGQVYGYTF. DNA of the CDR3: TGTGCCAGTAGTCCGGGACAGGTCTATGGCTACACCTTC.

The V and J genes are TRBV5-1 and TRBJ2-1, with 7 bases lining up with TRBD1. Per the germline V gene, CDR1 is SGHRS and CDR2 is YFSETQ. This CDR3 has 13 amino acids. The J segment lost 7 bases and the V segment lost 0 bases, leaving 1 base of the junction unmatched. CDR3 nucleotides: TGCGCCAGCAGCTTGGGGACAGGTAATGAGCAGTTCTTC. It encodes CASSLGTGNEQFF.

The chain couples TRBV28 to TRBJ1-3, with D perhaps matching TRBD1 (6 bases). In germline, CDR1 is MDHEN, CDR2 SYDVKM. The CDR3 covers 18 residues. The V and J ends lost 3 bases and 0 bases respectively, with 18 bases between them. This chain's CDR3 is CASSLGGAGSYSGNTIYF. Here the CDR3 DNA reads TGTGCCAGCAGTTTGGGGGGGGCAGGGTCGTACTCTGGAAACACCATATATTTT.

In its sample, this clone was seen a few times. The chain combines TRBV7-2 with TRBJ2-3, with a tentative D call TRBD2 (6 bases). This CDR3 has 16 amino acids. Germline assignment: CDR1 SGHTA and CDR2 FQGNSA. Deletions cut 6 bases from V and 2 bases from J, with 18 bases between. The CDR3 bases are TGTGCCAGCAGTTTCCAAGGGAGGTCCAACACAGATACGCAGTATTTT. It codes for CASSFQGRSNTDTQYF.

For the CDR3, the DNA is TGTGCCAGCAGTTTTAGCGGGGGGGCTGATACGCAGTATTTT. Protein: CASSFSGGADTQYF. This chain connects TRBV6-5 to TRBJ2-3; TRBD2 aligns across 11 bases. This CDR3 spans 14 amino acids. The junction had 3 bases not matched to a gene; V was cut back by 4 bases and J by 6 bases. Germline-derived CDR1 and CDR2 are MNHEY and SVGAGI.

The chain combines TRBV7-2 with TRBJ2-5; D may be TRBD1 (5 bases). The CDR3 is 15 amino acids. The V and J ends lost 2 bases and 2 bases respectively, with 12 bases between them. The germline CDR1 and CDR2 sequences are SGHTA and FQGNSA. In DNA form, the CDR3 reads TGTGCCAGCAGCTTACGCCCAGGGTCTCAAGAGACCCAGTACTTC. As protein: CASSLRPGSQETQYF.

The chain has TRBV5-4 and TRBJ1-4, with TRBD1 matching over 8 bases. The CDR3 loop spans 14 amino acids. Germline lookup yields CDR1 SGHNT and CDR2 YYREEE (reference sequence). V trimming: 3 bases; J trimming: 7 bases; junction bases outside the gene matches: 5. CDR3 nucleotides: TGTGCCAGCAGCTCCGGGACAGGAATTGAAAAACTGTTTTTT. Its protein is CASSSGTGIEKLFF.

The chain uses TRBV2 and TRBJ2-3; 10 bases line up with TRBD2. The CDR3 loop spans 14 amino acids. Germline trimming cut 6 bases from V and 6 bases from J; bases unmatched to any gene: 6. Germline V lookup: CDR1 SNHLY, CDR2 FYNNEI. CDR3 nucleotides: TGTGCCAGCAGACACAGCGGGAGGGGGGATACGCAGTATTTT. This codes for CASRHSGRGDTQYF.

The chain joins TRBV19 to TRBJ2-7; 9 nucleotides agree with TRBD1. Germline-derived CDR1 and CDR2 are LNHDA and SQIVND (reference sequence). V gave up 10 bases and J gave up 2 bases; unmatched junction bases: 3. The CDR3 extends over 12 amino acids. CDR3 coding DNA: TGTGCCACCCGGGACAGGGCCTACGAGCAGTACTTC. Its translation: CATRDRAYEQYF.

V gene TRBV10-2 combines with J gene TRBJ2-7, with unresolved D. Trimming left V 7 bases short and J 0 bases short, with 13 bases between. Germline-derived CDR1 and CDR2 are WSHSY and SAAADI. This CDR3 is 14 amino acids long. The CDR3 region is CASKESRSSYEQYF. CDR3 DNA: TGCGCCAGCAAGGAGTCACGGAGCTCCTACGAGCAGTACTTC.

The CDR3: CASSVARASGDTQYF. The CDR3 DNA reads TGTGCCAGCAGCGTAGCTCGGGCTAGCGGAGATACGCAGTATTTT. This chain joins TRBV9 and TRBJ2-3, with 7 bases lining up with TRBD2. The V gene end was trimmed by 0 bases and the J gene end by 5 bases; junction bases not matched to a gene: 6. Germline-derived CDR1 and CDR2 are SGDLS and YYNGEE. This CDR3 contains 15 residues.

This clone was seen more than once but under ten times. The rearrangement joins TRBV6-6 to TRBJ2-2; 10 bases line up with TRBD2. Germline CDR1 and CDR2: MNHNY and SVGAGI (reference sequence). The CDR3 spans 16 residues. Unmatched junction bases numbered 5, after V lost 4 bases and J lost 3 bases. The CDR3 is CASSSLAGADTGELFF. The CDR3 coding sequence is TGTGCCAGCAGTTCCCTAGCGGGGGCCGACACCGGGGAGCTGTTTTTT.